Sequencing of this T cell receptor beta chain was carried out in a study of blood T cell repertoires in COVID-19. Turning to the study itself: Acute-phase and convalescent COVID-19 samples originated in the United States, Italy and Spain. PBMCs, B-cell-depleted T cells, or T cells were the source of the cDNA or gDNA that made up the material.

Methods used by the authors: Scientists estimated how many nucleated cells there were by amplifying reference gene primers. TCRdb keeps only in-frame clones here, not all; method: immunoSEQ multiplex PCR. The V and J calls and the clone size are those of that table, but D and trimming were determined from the DNA. The sample has about 28,000 clones; roughly 80% are singletons. This clone was recorded once. The sample comprised peripheral blood. The sequence was collected from an older woman with acute or convalescent COVID-19.

The CDR3, as DNA: TGTGCCAGCAGTACCCCTGCGGGGGGCCCCTACGAGCAGTACTTC. Protein sequence: CASSTPAGGPYEQYF. The V and J genes are TRBV6-5 and TRBJ2-7; 8 bases map to TRBD2. The ends lost 5 bases at V and 2 bases at J; junction bases unmatched: 8. This CDR3 region has 15 residues. The germline gives CDR1 MNHEY, CDR2 SVGAGI.